The subject of this entry is one TCR beta chain. Its matching antigen is unknown. Looked up from germline, CDR1 is MNHNS and CDR2 is SASEGT. Trimming shortened V by 5 bases and J by 6 bases, and 13 bases separated the two germline ends. This CDR3 region has 13 residues. The sample originates from a study of cytomegalovirus exposure and HLA in healthy donors. Study-level results: Overall, about 160 TCR beta chains were annotated as cytomegalovirus-associated. The authors confirmed in vitro that a few CMV-associated chains were specific for CMV antigens. High sensitivity and specificity were reportedly achieved when the classifier diagnosed cytomegalovirus status.

Sequencing was performed with immunoSEQ multiplex PCR; in TCRdb, only in-frame clones are kept and a portion is missing. Of approximately 210,000 clones listed, around nine tenths were seen once; the top ten hold 2.9%. The V gene is TRBV6-1, the J gene TRBJ1-2; TRBD1 is a possible D gene (5 bases). This clonotype originated in a woman aged 18-35 years in good health and CMV-seronegative. The sequencing input was PBMCs. Here the CDR3 DNA reads TGTGCCAGCAGTACGGGGGGAGGGGATGGCTACACCTTC. It is translated as CASSTGGGDGYTF.